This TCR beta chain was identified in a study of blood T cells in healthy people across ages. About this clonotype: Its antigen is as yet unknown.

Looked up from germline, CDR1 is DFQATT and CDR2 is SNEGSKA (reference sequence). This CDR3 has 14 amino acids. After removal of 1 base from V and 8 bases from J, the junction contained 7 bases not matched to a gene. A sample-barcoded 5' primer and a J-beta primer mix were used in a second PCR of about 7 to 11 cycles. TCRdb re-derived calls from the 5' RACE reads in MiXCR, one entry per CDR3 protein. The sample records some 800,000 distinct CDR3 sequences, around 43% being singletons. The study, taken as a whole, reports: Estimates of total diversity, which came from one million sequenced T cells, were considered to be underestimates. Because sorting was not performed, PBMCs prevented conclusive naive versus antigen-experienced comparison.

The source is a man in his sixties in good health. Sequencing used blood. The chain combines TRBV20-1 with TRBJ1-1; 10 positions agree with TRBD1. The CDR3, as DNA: TGCAGTGCTAGAGCCCCCGGGACAGGGGCAGAAGCTTTCTTT. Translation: CSARAPGTGAEAFF.